This T cell receptor beta chain was sequenced in a study of blood T cell repertoires in COVID-19. Study background: From the United States, Italy and Spain came samples of acute and convalescent COVID-19. Nucleic acid was either cDNA or gDNA, and it came from T cells, B-cell-depleted T cells, or PBMCs.

Original data processing: From reference gene primer amplification, estimates of nucleated cell counts were derived. TCRdb's table, derived via immunoSEQ multiplex PCR, lists solely in-frame clones and lacks some. The V and J calls and clone size come from that table; D and trimming were worked out from the DNA. The sample consists of 140,000 to 150,000 clones, about nine tenths of them appearing once. The V end lost 0 bases, the J end lost 5 bases, and 19 bases lay between the germline ends. The germline gives CDR1 MGHDK, CDR2 SYGVNS. The length of the CDR3 is 17 residues. This TCR came from a human donor in a cohort sampled during active COVID-19. The sequenced material came from peripheral blood. J is TRBJ2-5 and V is TRBV25-1; tentatively, D is TRBD2 (6 bases). CDR3 DNA sequence: TGTGCCAGCAGTGAATATAACGGGCGGGGTAGTGGGGAGACCCAGTACTTC. It yields the protein CASSEYNGRGSGETQYF.